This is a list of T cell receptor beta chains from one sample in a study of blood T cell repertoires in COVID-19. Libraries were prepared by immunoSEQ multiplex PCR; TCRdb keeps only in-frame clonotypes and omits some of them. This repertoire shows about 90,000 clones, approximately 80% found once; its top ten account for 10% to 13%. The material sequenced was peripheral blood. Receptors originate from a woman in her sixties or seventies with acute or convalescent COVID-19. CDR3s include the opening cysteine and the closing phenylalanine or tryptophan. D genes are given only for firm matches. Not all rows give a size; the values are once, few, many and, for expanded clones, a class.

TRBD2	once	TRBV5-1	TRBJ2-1	TGCGCCAGCAGCTCTCCCGGGACTAGCGGGAGCTCCTACAATGAGCAGTTCTTC	CASSSPGTSGSSYNEQFF
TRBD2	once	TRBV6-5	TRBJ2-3	TGTGCCAGCAGATTAGCGGGATCTAGCACAGATACGCAGTATTTT	CASRLAGSSTDTQYF
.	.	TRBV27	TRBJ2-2	TGTGCCAGCAAGAGGACAGAGAACACCGGGGAGCTGTTTTTT	CASKRTENTGELFF
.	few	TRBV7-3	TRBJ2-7	TGTGCCAGCGTAACGGCCGATCGGGGAACCTACGAGCAGTACTTC	CASVTADRGTYEQYF
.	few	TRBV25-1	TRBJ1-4	TGTGCCAGCAGTGCCCCAATGTCCGGTCTAGCTAATGAAAAACTGTTTTTT	CASSAPMSGLANEKLFF
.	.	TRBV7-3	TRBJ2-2	TGTGCCAGCAGCTTAACGTCCGTCCCCCGCGAGCCCGGGGAGCTGTTTTTT	CASSLTSVPREPGELFF
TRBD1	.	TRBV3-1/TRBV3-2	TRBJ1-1	TGTGCCAGCAGCCTAGGGACAGCTGCTTTCTTT	CASSLGTAAFF
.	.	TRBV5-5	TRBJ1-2	TGTGCCAGCAGAGGAGGGGTCTCCTATGGCTACACCTTC	CASRGGVSYGYTF
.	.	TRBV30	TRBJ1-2	TGTGCCTGGAATGAGTGGTATGGCTACACCTTC	CAWNEWYGYTF
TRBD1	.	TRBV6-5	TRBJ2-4	TGTGCCAGCAGGATGACAGGGGGGGGAGGGGACATTCAGTACTTC	CASRMTGGGGDIQYF
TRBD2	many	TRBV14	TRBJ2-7	TGTGCCAGCAGCCAAGCGGGAGCGGGGGGATCCGAGCAGTACTTC	CASSQAGAGGSEQYF